The clone carrying this T cell receptor beta chain appeared a few times. Its target is unknown. TCRdb re-analysed the RT-PCR reads in MiXCR, keeping a single row per CDR3 protein. Of 550,000 to 800,000 distinct CDR3 sequences listed, approximately 14% are singletons. The germline CDR1 and CDR2 sequences are MDHEN and SYDVKM. V dropped 6 bases and J dropped 6; count of bases not matched to a gene: 10. The length of the CDR3 is 17 residues. This entry comes from a study of response to subunit inactivated influenza vaccine. Points from the study as a whole: Seasonal influenza vaccination, on each occasion, was suggested by the authors to recruit few new T cells.

Source: PBMCs from blood, taken 11 to 12 days after vaccination. The sequence was obtained from a man aged 45 to 65 who received an inactivated influenza vaccine. The chain uses TRBV28 and TRBJ2-3; 15 positions match TRBD2. The CDR3, as DNA: TGTGCCAGCAGGTACCCGGGACTAGCGGGAGGTTTGGATACGCAGTATTTT. It codes for CASRYPGLAGGLDTQYF.